Following are 20 T cell receptor beta chains from one sample sequenced in a study of T cell responses to AZD1222 COVID-19 vaccine. TCRdb keeps only in-frame clones here, not all; method: immunoSEQ multiplex PCR. The repertoire consists of 80,000 or so clones, with about three quarters occurring once and the leading ten covering 27%. The sequences come from peripheral blood, collected 28 days after the second dose of the MenACWY control vaccine. The receptor set was obtained from an adult who received the MenACWY meningococcal vaccine as a control.

The chain has TRBV19 and TRBJ1-5, with 8 bases aligning to TRBD1. Losses at the gene ends were 8 bases for V and 7 bases for J; bases not matched to a gene: 10. From germline, CDR1 is LNHDA and CDR2 SQIVND (reference sequence). The CDR3 is 14 residues long. CDR3 in amino acids: CASATGGLFQPQHF. The CDR3 nucleotides are TGTGCCAGTGCCACAGGGGGGCTTTTCCAGCCCCAGCATTTT.

This clone was recorded a few times. This chain connects TRBV30 to TRBJ1-4, with D maybe TRBD1 (6 bases). The CDR3 consists of 14 residues. Germline values: CDR1 GTSNPN, CDR2 SVGIG (reference sequence). V was trimmed by 2 bases and J by 9 bases, leaving 16 bases between them. In DNA form, the CDR3 reads TGTGCCTGGAGTAGTAGTACAGGGACGAAAAAACTGTTTTTT. This sequence encodes CAWSSSTGTKKLFF.

Comment on this clone: The sample carries other DNA sequences with the same CDR3. J is TRBJ2-7 and V is TRBV5-1; 13 bases fit TRBD2. V shed 5 bases and J 4 bases; nucleotides not matched to a gene: 3. The CDR3 extends over 14 amino acids. Germline CDR1 reads SGHRS; CDR2 reads YFSETQ. CDR3 nucleotide sequence: TGCGCCAGCAGTCGGACTAGCGGGAGTTACGAGCAGTACTTC. It yields the protein CASSRTSGSYEQYF.

This clone was detected only a few times. This rearrangement joins TRBV28 to TRBJ1-1, with 7 bases fitting TRBD1. V shed 5 bases, J shed 8 bases, and the junction held 5 bases outside the gene matches. CDR1 is MDHEN and CDR2 is SYDVKM in the germline V gene. This CDR3 has 12 residues. CDR3 protein: CASSPTGAEAFF. The CDR3 nucleotides read TGTGCCAGCAGTCCCACAGGGGCAGAAGCTTTCTTT.

The rearrangement joins TRBV7-2 to TRBJ1-2; unclear D gene. The CDR3 loop spans 15 amino acids. The germline V gene has CDR1 SGHTA and CDR2 FQGNSA. The V end was cut by 3 bases, the J end by 2 bases, with 13 bases between. DNA for the CDR3: TGTGCCAGCAGCTTTAATTCGCTCCCAAACTATGGCTACACCTTC. It codes for CASSFNSLPNYGYTF.

This clone was detected once. The V call is TRBV5-5, the J call TRBJ2-1; 12 nucleotides match TRBD1. The CDR3 spans 15 residues. J lost 6 bases, V lost 4 bases, and 5 bases had no gene match. Germline CDR1 reads SGHKS; CDR2 reads YYEKEE (reference sequence). CDR3 in amino acids: CASSTGTGGFNEQFF. The CDR3 bases are TGTGCCAGCAGCACCGGGACAGGGGGCTTCAATGAGCAGTTCTTC.

The J gene is TRBJ2-1, the V gene TRBV5-1; the D call may be TRBD1 or TRBD2 (6 bases each). The germline V gene encodes CDR1 SGHRS and CDR2 YFSETQ. V was pared by 0 bases and J by 3 bases, with 10 bases between. The CDR3 contains 15 residues. Written as DNA, the CDR3 is TGCGCCAGCAGCTTGGAGGGGGGCCGCTACAATGAGCAGTTCTTC. Encoded protein: CASSLEGGRYNEQFF. Supplemented by reference TRBV5-1 and TRBJ2-1, the full variable domain reads KAGVTQTPRYLIKTRGQQVTLSCSPISGHRSVSWYQQTPGQGLQFLFEYFSETQRNKGNFPGRFSGRQFSNSRSEMNVSTLELGDSALYLCASSLEGGRYNEQFFGPGTRLTVL.

This sequence joins TRBV7-6 and TRBJ2-2; tentatively, D is TRBD2 (6 bases). The CDR3 covers 14 residues. Trimming cost V 5 bases and J 6 bases, with 13 bases left between them. Germline V gives CDR1 SGHVS, CDR2 FNYEAQ. The CDR3 protein is CASSRGTVAGELFF. The CDR3, as DNA: TGTGCCAGCAGCCGCGGGACGGTGGCCGGGGAGCTGTTTTTT.

This chain uses TRBV6-5 with TRBJ2-7, with a possible D match to TRBD1 (5 bases). The CDR3 consists of 14 residues. V shed 5 bases and J shed 4 bases, with 15 bases lying between them. CDR1 and CDR2 from the germline V gene are MNHEY and SVGAGI. The CDR3 region has the DNA TGTGCCAGCAGTCCTTACCCAGGGTCATACGAGCAGTACTTC. It yields the protein CASSPYPGSYEQYF.

There are a few counts of this clone. The chain has TRBV3-1 (or the pseudogene TRBV3-2) and TRBJ1-2; D may be TRBD1 (6 bases). Trimming took 6 bases from V and 8 from J, leaving 16 bases between them. This CDR3 has 13 residues. The germline V gene has CDR1 LGHDT and CDR2 YNNKEL (reference sequence). The CDR3 DNA is TGTGCCAGCAGGGGGGGGCAGGGTGGAGGCTACACCTTC. As protein: CASRGGQGGGYTF.

This clone was seen only a few times. V usage is TRBV7-9 and J usage is TRBJ2-1; D is unresolved. The germline V and J ends were trimmed by 5 bases and 8 bases, with 7 bases remaining between them. This CDR3 is built from 11 residues. CDR1 is SEHNR and CDR2 is FQNEAQ in the germline V gene (reference sequence). The CDR3, as DNA: TGTGCCAGCAGCGTGTTGGATGAGCAGTTCTTC. Protein product: CASSVLDEQFF.

This clone was seen only a few times. This chain joins TRBV24-1 and TRBJ2-2; D is perhaps TRBD2 (6 bases). The CDR3 totals 17 residues. Germline V gene lookup returns CDR1 KGHDR and CDR2 SFDVKD. Trimming shortened V by 2 bases and J by 3 bases, and 15 bases separated the two germline ends. The CDR3 loop reads CATSDSMGEVDTGELFF. The CDR3 DNA reads as TGTGCCACCAGTGATTCCATGGGGGAGGTCGACACCGGGGAGCTGTTTTTT.

The gene calls are TRBV5-1 and TRBJ2-3, with 8 bases that match TRBD1. The CDR3 runs 14 residues. The junction had 8 bases not matched to a gene; V was cut back by 4 bases and J by 7 bases. Germline-derived CDR1 and CDR2 are SGHRS and YFSETQ. The DNA of the CDR3 is TGCGCCAGCAGCCCGGACAGGGTAGAAAATACGCAGTATTTT. It yields the protein CASSPDRVENTQYF.

There are a few counts of this clone. The chain links TRBV4-2 to TRBJ1-2; TRBD1 agrees at 7 bases. In germline, CDR1 is LGHNA, CDR2 YNFKEQ. V gave up 4 bases and J gave up 5 bases; unmatched junction bases: 7. The CDR3 is made up of 14 amino acids. DNA of the CDR3: TGTGCCAGCAGCCGTCCAGACAGGGAATATGGCTACACCTTC. The encoded protein is CASSRPDREYGYTF.

This rearrangement joins TRBV19 to TRBJ1-2, with TRBD1 identical over 8 bases. Germline loops: CDR1 LNHDA, CDR2 SQIVND (reference sequence). CDR3 size: 13 residues. Trimming took 6 bases from V and 4 from J; bases not matched to a gene: 4. CDR3 sequence: CASRPGTGYGYTF. In DNA form, the CDR3 reads TGTGCCAGTAGACCCGGGACAGGCTATGGCTACACCTTC.

This chain uses TRBV11-2 with TRBJ1-3; 7 bases map to TRBD1. The CDR3 is 15 residues long. The germline gives CDR1 SGHAT, CDR2 FQNNGV. Trimming removed 4 bases from V and 0 bases from J; junction bases left unmatched: 3. CDR3 sequence (DNA): TGTGCCAGCAGCTGGGGACAGAGCTCTGGAAACACCATATATTTT. It yields the protein CASSWGQSSGNTIYF.

V and J are TRBV5-1 and TRBJ1-1; TRBD1 agrees at 7 bases. Unmatched junction bases numbered 3, after V lost 4 bases and J lost 0 bases. The length of the CDR3 is 14 residues. CDR1 and CDR2 from the germline V gene are SGHRS and YFSETQ. The CDR3 coding sequence is TGCGCCAGCAGCATCGGGACAGTGAACACTGAAGCTTTCTTT. Translated: CASSIGTVNTEAFF.

V and J are TRBV7-2 and TRBJ2-6; D ambiguous. V lost 7 bases and J 0 bases, leaving 4 bases between the germline ends. This CDR3 spans 13 amino acids. Germline loops: CDR1 SGHTA, CDR2 FQGNSA. The CDR3 protein is CASKVSGANVLTF. CDR3 DNA sequence: TGTGCCAGCAAGGTCTCTGGGGCCAACGTCCTGACTTTC.

This clone occurred a few times. The rearrangement links TRBV20-1 to TRBJ2-3; D is perhaps TRBD2 (5 bases). The germline V and J ends were trimmed by 6 bases and 6 bases, with 7 bases remaining between them. CDR3 length: 10 residues. CDR1 DFQATT and CDR2 SNEGSKA come from the germline V gene (reference sequence). In DNA form, the CDR3 reads TGCAGTGCAGAGCGGGATACGCAGTATTTT. Its protein is CSAERDTQYF.

This clone has just a few counts. The chain recombines TRBV15 with TRBJ2-7; no definite D call. The ends were cut back, 1 base at V and 6 bases at J, with 22 bases in the middle. The CDR3 length is 17 residues. Looked up from germline, CDR1 is LNHNV and CDR2 is YYDKDF (reference sequence). The DNA for the CDR3 is TGTGCCACCAGCAGAGGACCTGTCAGGTACAAGGGTAGCGAGCAGTACTTC. This gives the protein CATSRGPVRYKGSEQYF.